Following are 18 T cell receptor beta chains from one sample sequenced in a study of shared clonotypes between healthy human individuals. Naivety among CD8 cells was defined by CD45RO negativity and positive CCR7 selection, thereby excluding terminally differentiated effector memory CD45RA+ cells. Repertoires were generated with immunoSEQ multiplex PCR, while TCRdb's copy carries only in-frame clones and drops some. The top ten hold 1.5% to 2% of the sample, which has roughly 2.1 million clones, 90% to 95% seen once. The sample comprised naive CD8+ T cells from PBMCs. These receptor sequences come from a man younger than 35 in good health. Some clones in this sample may be carry-over from other donors' samples.

The J gene is TRBJ1-2, the V gene TRBV7-8; TRBD1 is a possible D gene (5 bases). Trimming took off 4 bases at V and 8 bases at J, with 11 bases between the two ends. Germline CDR1 SGHVS, CDR2 FQNEAQ. The CDR3 spans 12 residues. The CDR3 reads CASSSGTRGYTF. The CDR3 region has the DNA TGTGCCAGCAGCTCCGGGACGCGGGGCTACACCTTC.

This clone appeared once. CDR3 sequence reads: CASSVGLAVNTGELFF. CDR3 sequence (DNA): TGTGCCAGCAGTGTGGGACTAGCGGTGAACACCGGGGAGCTGTTTTTT. The rearrangement links TRBV2 to TRBJ2-2; 11 positions agree with TRBD2. V lost 4 bases, J lost 1 base, and 2 bases stayed unmatched. CDR3 size: 16 residues. Per germline, CDR1 SNHLY and CDR2 FYNNEI.

This chain joins TRBV7-9 and TRBJ2-7; 10 bases are a match to TRBD2. Germline lookup yields CDR1 SEHNR and CDR2 FQNEAQ (reference sequence). The CDR3 has 15 amino acids. With V trimmed by 6 bases and J by 5 bases, 10 bases remained unmatched. The CDR3 region has the DNA TGTGCCAGCAGGGAAAGGACTAGCGGTTCCAACGAGCAGTACTTC. Its translation: CASRERTSGSNEQYF.

The rearrangement links TRBV13 to TRBJ2-1; D might be TRBD1 (6 bases). CDR1 PRHDT and CDR2 FYEKMQ come from the germline V gene (reference sequence). V gave up 1 base and J gave up 7 bases, with 8 bases separating them. The CDR3 is 13 amino acids. CDR3 loop: CASSLAQGNEQFF. DNA of the CDR3: TGTGCCAGCAGCTTAGCACAGGGAAATGAGCAGTTCTTC.

The CDR3 protein is CASTAGFNNEQFF. CDR3 bases: TGCGCCAGCACAGCCGGGTTCAACAATGAGCAGTTCTTC. The chain has TRBV5-1 and TRBJ2-1, with unresolved D. The germline CDR1 and CDR2 sequences are SGHRS and YFSETQ. V was clipped by 6 bases and J by 5 bases, with 12 bases between them. The CDR3 totals 13 residues.

The J gene is TRBJ2-1, the V gene TRBV7-6, with unresolved D. The germline V gene has CDR1 SGHVS and CDR2 FNYEAQ. The CDR3 is 17 amino acids. Deletions cut 6 bases from V and 0 bases from J, with 18 bases between. CDR3 residues: CASSYEPNHGSYNEQFF. The DNA for the CDR3 is TGTGCCAGCAGTTACGAACCGAATCATGGCTCCTACAATGAGCAGTTCTTC.

The chain has TRBV9 and TRBJ1-1; TRBD1 is a possible D gene (5 bases). Trimming pared 2 bases from V and 7 bases from J, leaving 12 bases between. CDR3 length: 13 amino acids. Germline CDR1 and CDR2: SGDLS and YYNGEE. The CDR3 region is CASSVGLGDEAFF. In DNA, the CDR3 is TGTGCCAGCAGCGTGGGACTGGGGGATGAAGCTTTCTTT.

Points on this clone: This sample also contains other DNA sequences that code for the same CDR3. The chain links TRBV7-3 to TRBJ2-7, with D tentatively TRBD1 or TRBD2 (6 bases each). Germline CDR1 reads SGHTA; CDR2 reads FQGTGA. V shed 6 bases and J shed 0 bases, with 12 bases lying between them. This CDR3 comprises 14 residues. CDR3 loop: CASSLGGPSYEQYF. The DNA of the CDR3 is TGTGCCAGCAGTCTAGGGGGGCCCTCCTACGAGCAGTACTTC. The full variable domain, completed using reference TRBV7-3 and TRBJ2-7, is GAGVSQTPSNKVTEKGKYVELRCDPISGHTALYWYRQSLGQGPEFLIYFQGTGAADDSGLPNDRFFAVRPEGSVSTLKIQRTERGDSAVYLCASSLGGPSYEQYFGPGTRLTVT.

The chain carries TRBV5-6 and TRBJ2-1; tentative D call: TRBD1 (6 bases). The CDR3 covers 15 residues. CDR1 and CDR2 (germline): SGHDT, YYEEEE. Trimming cost V 4 bases and J 2 bases, with 13 bases left between them. This CDR3 reads CASSLLQGAYNEQFF. The CDR3 DNA follows: TGTGCCAGCAGCCTGTTACAGGGCGCCTACAATGAGCAGTTCTTC.

The rearrangement uses TRBV27 and TRBJ2-7; 12 bases fit TRBD2. CDR3 size: 16 residues. V gave up 4 bases and J gave up 2 bases; unmatched junction bases: 6. Germline CDR1 reads MNHEY; CDR2 reads SMNVEV (reference sequence). This CDR3 reads CASSSIGTSGPYEQYF. In DNA, the CDR3 is TGTGCCAGCAGTTCCATCGGGACTAGCGGGCCCTACGAGCAGTACTTC.

V gene TRBV28 combines with J gene TRBJ2-1; D is ambiguous. Germline-derived CDR1 and CDR2 are MDHEN and SYDVKM. Trimming removed 6 bases from V and 5 bases from J, with 8 bases in between. CDR3 length: 12 amino acids. The CDR3 is CASSKAHNEQFF. DNA for the CDR3: TGTGCCAGCAGCAAAGCTCACAATGAGCAGTTCTTC. The full variable domain, its missing parts supplied by reference TRBV28 and TRBJ2-1, is DVKVTQSSRYLVKRTGEKVFLECVQDMDHENMFWYRQDPGLGLRLIYFSYDVKMKEKGDIPEGYSVSREKKERFSLILESASTNQTSMYLCASSKAHNEQFFGPGTRLTVL.

This chain joins TRBV28 and TRBJ2-7, with 9 nucleotides matching TRBD1. From germline, CDR1 is MDHEN and CDR2 SYDVKM. The CDR3 sequence is 14 residues long. The V and J ends lost 6 bases and 3 bases, in that order; junction bases with no gene match: 6. This chain's CDR3 is CASRGQGPFYEQYF. The CDR3 region has the DNA TGTGCCAGCAGAGGACAGGGGCCATTCTACGAGCAGTACTTC.

V is TRBV28 and J is TRBJ2-5; D may match TRBD1 or TRBD2 (5 bases each). Trimming took off 6 bases at V and 6 bases at J, with 20 bases between the two ends. This CDR3 contains 15 residues. The V gene's germline CDR1 is MDHEN and CDR2 SYDVKM. CDR3 protein: CASSPRGQGDQTQYF. CDR3 sequence (DNA): TGTGCCAGCAGCCCCCGTGGGCAGGGAGACCAGACCCAGTACTTC.

The V and J genes are TRBV27 and TRBJ2-7; D not certain. CDR1 and CDR2 (germline): MNHEY, SMNVEV (reference sequence). The CDR3 totals 15 residues. Trimming removed 0 bases at V and 6 bases at J, with 15 bases between. The CDR3 nucleotides are TGTGCCAGCAGTTTATCTGGCCCTGTCCCCTCCGAGCAGTACTTC. Translation: CASSLSGPVPSEQYF.

The chain employs TRBV28 and TRBJ2-1; 10 positions agree with TRBD1. The CDR3 length is 15 residues. Germline loops: CDR1 MDHEN, CDR2 SYDVKM. The trim removed 5 bases at V and 4 bases at J, leaving 5 bases unmatched. The CDR3, as DNA: TGTGCCAGCAGTCAAGGACAGGGGGGATACAATGAGCAGTTCTTC. It codes for CASSQGQGGYNEQFF.

The chain has TRBV10-3 and TRBJ2-5, with 15 positions matching TRBD2. Losses at the gene ends were 0 bases for V and 4 bases for J; bases not matched to a gene: 21. The CDR3 is 23 amino acids. Germline V CDR1 and CDR2: ENHRY, SYGVKD. CDR3 bases: TGTGCCATCAGTGAGTCGGCCCCTTCCGGGACTAGCGGGAGGAAGTTTAGGGTAGAGACCCAGTACTTC. Protein sequence: CAISESAPSGTSGRKFRVETQYF.

V is TRBV27 and J is TRBJ2-1; 8 nucleotides align to TRBD1. CDR1 is MNHEY, CDR2 SMNVEV, per germline (reference sequence). The trim removed 7 bases at V and 8 bases at J, leaving 10 bases unmatched. The CDR3 is made up of 14 amino acids. The CDR3 DNA reads TGTGCCAGCACGAGCCGGACAGGGTTTCATGAGCAGTTCTTC. Its translation: CASTSRTGFHEQFF.

CDR3 amino acids: CASSTIPTSGRAGETQYF. For the CDR3, the DNA is TGTGCCAGTAGTACTATCCCGACTAGCGGGAGGGCCGGAGAGACCCAGTACTTC. V usage is TRBV19 and J usage is TRBJ2-5, with 14 bases matching TRBD2. Unmatched junction bases numbered 11, after V lost 4 bases and J lost 4 bases. The CDR3 sequence is 18 residues long. Per the germline V gene, CDR1 is LNHDA and CDR2 is SQIVND (reference sequence). Using reference TRBV19 and TRBJ2-5 for the parts outside the CDR3, the full variable domain is DGGITQSPKYLFRKEGQNVTLSCEQNLNHDAMYWYRQDPGQGLRLIYYSQIVNDFQKGDIAEGYSVSREKKESFPLTVTSAQKNPTAFYLCASSTIPTSGRAGETQYFGPGTRLLVL.